This TCR beta chain originates from a study of post-analysis software for immune sequencing data. In the study overall: Relapsing-remitting, secondary progressive and progressive-relapsing multiple sclerosis courses were included.

In the case of this clonotype: The antigen is unknown.

Each TCR beta cDNA library carried unique molecular identifiers. TCRdb re-analysed the PCR reads in MiXCR, keeping a single row per CDR3 protein. The top ten hold approximately 6% of the sample, which has more than 450,000 distinct CDR3 sequences, approximately 34% seen once. Study outcomes and limitations: Roughly 5 TRBV segments, TRBV5-6, TRBV5-1 and TRBV20-1 among them, were found more frequent in patients than controls.

Trimming cost V 5 bases and J 4 bases; bases outside gene matches: 6. In germline, CDR1 is LNHNV, CDR2 YYDKDF (reference sequence). The CDR3 is 15 amino acids. The rearrangement uses TRBV15 and TRBJ1-5; 9 bases match TRBD1. This TCR derives from a girl aged 2 to 17 with multiple sclerosis. Sequencing used blood. CDR3 region: CATSPRGQGNQPQHF. The DNA for the CDR3 is TGTGCCACCAGCCCTCGTGGACAGGGGAATCAGCCCCAGCATTTT.